This T cell receptor (beta chain) was observed in a study of T-cell reconstitution after alpha-beta-depleted transplantation in children. This clonotype was seen at least ten times. Germline V CDR1 and CDR2: SGHTA, FQGNSA. The V gene end was trimmed by 5 bases and the J gene end by 3 bases; junction bases not matched to a gene: 3. The CDR3 has 16 residues. Unique molecular identifiers were incorporated into the prepared TCRbeta library. TCRdb recomputed calls from the PCR reads with MiXCR, one row per CDR3 protein. The table shows about 290,000 distinct CDR3 sequences, with around 10% occurring only once.

The receptor was derived from a boy under two years old with acute myeloid leukemia, due to receive a stem cell transplant. The chain joins TRBV7-2 to TRBJ2-1; 14 positions agree with TRBD2. The sequencing used PBMCs, collected before TCRalphabeta/CD19-depleted stem cell transplant. The CDR3 is CASSRTSGGNYNEQFF. In DNA form, the CDR3 reads TGTGCCAGCAGCCGGACTAGCGGGGGGAACTACAATGAGCAGTTCTTC.